This entry concerns a single TCR beta chain. Its antigen is as yet unknown. PCR amplification relied on 60 Vbeta primers (plus 13 Jbeta primers). Clones were read by immunoSEQ multiplex PCR, and TCRdb kept only the in-frame ones, dropping some. The sample shows fewer than 110,000 clones, roughly 70% of them seen only once. The record originates from a study of cytomegalovirus exposure and HLA in healthy donors. General observations from the study: In a later analysis, common viral pathogens appeared linked to several of the most significant clusters. The study labeled 164 TCR beta chains cytomegalovirus-associated.

V lost 1 base and J lost 0, with 10 bases in between. The CDR3 sequence is 15 residues long. The V gene's germline CDR1 is LNHNV and CDR2 YYDKDF (reference sequence). Sequenced input: PBMCs. J is TRBJ2-7 and V is TRBV15; D unresolved. The source is a woman between 35 and 50 years old in good health and CMV-seropositive. The DNA of the CDR3 is TGTGCCACCAGCAGAGTTGGAGCAGCCTCCTACGAGCAGTACTTC. This codes for CATSRVGAASYEQYF.